Sequencing of this T cell receptor beta chain was carried out in a study of tumor-infiltrating lymphocytes in localized non-small cell lung cancer. The repertoire was sequenced with immunoSEQ multiplex PCR; TCRdb's copy has only in-frame clones and lacks some. The sample lists 10,000 to 15,000 clones, approximately 71% seen once, with 7% in the top ten. This CDR3 comprises 13 residues. Looked up from germline, CDR1 is GTSNPN and CDR2 is SVGIG (reference sequence). V lost 3 bases and J 4 bases, leaving 12 bases between the germline ends. Sequenced material: lung tumor tissue. The chain employs TRBV30 and TRBJ2-5; D possibly uses TRBD1 or TRBD2 (5 bases each). This receptor was taken from a human donor with non-small cell lung cancer. The CDR3 protein is CAWRKRGPETQYF. The CDR3 bases are TGTGCCTGGAGGAAGAGGGGCCCAGAGACCCAGTACTTC.